This TCR beta chain was found in a study of identical twins. This CDR3 comprises 14 residues. Trimming pared 7 bases from V and 0 bases from J, leaving 12 bases between. Germline lookup yields CDR1 MNHNS and CDR2 SASEGT. MiXCR was run by TCRdb on the 5' RACE reads, yielding one entry per CDR3 protein. The sample has hundreds of thousands of distinct CDR3 sequences; around 24% are singletons. These data were likewise used in another study, on T cells expressing NK-cell markers.

The receptor's source is a woman between 18 and 30 years old in good health. The chain uses TRBV6-1 and TRBJ1-1; D unclear. The specimen was CD4+ T cells sorted from blood. The CDR3 nucleotides read TGTGCCAGCAAGATAGGAGTTCTGAACACTGAAGCTTTCTTT. It encodes CASKIGVLNTEAFF.